The rows below give T cell receptor beta chains drawn from one sample of a study of cytomegalovirus exposure and HLA in healthy donors. Repertoires were generated with immunoSEQ multiplex PCR, while TCRdb's copy carries only in-frame clones and drops some. Counted here are approximately 140,000 clones, around 80% occurring once; the ten biggest clones make up approximately 2.1%. The sample consisted of PBMCs. These TCRs come from a man aged 25 to 45 in good health and CMV-seronegative. Each CDR3 is given with its conserved first and last residue. A D gene is named only where the DNA matches it firmly. Only part of the rows carry a size: once, few, many, or a class if the clone is expanded.

CDR3 protein: CASSISHATTTSEQFF
CDR3 DNA: TGTGCCAGCAGCATATCACATGCGACGACAACAAGTGAGCAGTTCTTC
V gene: TRBV7-2
J gene: TRBJ2-1
D gene: -
clone size: few

CDR3 protein: CASSGSQLAVSYEQYF
CDR3 DNA: TGTGCCAGCTCAGGGTCGCAACTAGCGGTTTCCTACGAGCAGTACTTC
V gene: TRBV18
J gene: TRBJ2-7
D gene: TRBD2
clone size: -

CDR3 protein: CAQTTDTGELFF
CDR3 DNA: TGTGCCCAGACGACAGACACCGGGGAGCTGTTTTTT
V gene: TRBV30
J gene: TRBJ2-2
D gene: -
clone size: -

CDR3 protein: CASSPGSKPNQPQHF
CDR3 DNA: TGTGCCAGCAGCCCGGGATCTAAACCAAATCAGCCCCAGCATTTT
V gene: TRBV5-6
J gene: TRBJ1-5
D gene: -
clone size: -

CDR3 protein: CASSPWDRLNTEAFF
CDR3 DNA: TGTGCCAGCAGTCCCTGGGACAGGCTGAACACTGAAGCTTTCTTT
V gene: TRBV28
J gene: TRBJ1-1
D gene: TRBD1
clone size: -

CDR3 protein: CASAVVVAGINNEQFF
CDR3 DNA: TGTGCTAGTGCCGTGGTCGTAGCGGGGATTAACAATGAGCAGTTCTTC
V gene: TRBV12-5
J gene: TRBJ2-1
D gene: TRBD2
clone size: few

CDR3 protein: CASSINSYEQYF
CDR3 DNA: TGTGCCAGCAGCATAAACAGCTACGAGCAGTACTTC
V gene: TRBV9
J gene: TRBJ2-7
D gene: -
clone size: -

CDR3 protein: CASSLAGGDGNEQFF
CDR3 DNA: TGTGCCAGCAGCTTGGCTGGCGGGGATGGGAATGAGCAGTTCTTC
V gene: TRBV5-6
J gene: TRBJ2-1
D gene: -
clone size: -

CDR3 protein: CASSPSDTNEKLFF
CDR3 DNA: TGTGCCAGCAGTCCCTCAGATACCAATGAAAAACTGTTTTTT
V gene: TRBV28
J gene: TRBJ1-4
D gene: -
clone size: -

CDR3 protein: CSVEGSGGQETQYF
CDR3 DNA: TGCAGCGTTGAAGGTTCGGGGGGGCAAGAGACCCAGTACTTC
V gene: TRBV29-1
J gene: TRBJ2-5
D gene: TRBD2
clone size: -

CDR3 protein: CASWGREGPRETQYF
CDR3 DNA: TGTGCCAGCTGGGGGCGGGAGGGCCCACGAGAGACCCAGTACTTC
V gene: TRBV6-6
J gene: TRBJ2-5
D gene: TRBD2
clone size: few

CDR3 protein: CASSLPQDRIITEAFF
CDR3 DNA: TGTGCCAGCAGCTTGCCCCAGGACAGGATCATCACTGAAGCTTTCTTT
V gene: TRBV5-6
J gene: TRBJ1-1
D gene: TRBD1
clone size: -

CDR3 protein: CASSLKTDSINQPQHF
CDR3 DNA: TGTGCCAGCAGCTTAAAAACGGACAGCATCAATCAGCCCCAGCATTTT
V gene: TRBV7-9
J gene: TRBJ1-5
D gene: -
clone size: -

CDR3 protein: CASSPQGAQPQHF
CDR3 DNA: TGTGCCAGCAGCCCCCAGGGGGCTCAGCCCCAGCATTTT
V gene: TRBV7-9
J gene: TRBJ1-5
D gene: TRBD1
clone size: -

CDR3 protein: CASSSPPGSGSYNSPLHF
CDR3 DNA: TGTGCCAGTAGTTCCCCCCCGGGGTCGGGCTCCTATAATTCACCCCTCCACTTT
V gene: TRBV19
J gene: TRBJ1-6
D gene: -
clone size: once

CDR3 protein: CASSLWSAGGNTIYF
CDR3 DNA: TGTGCCAGCAGTTTGTGGAGTGCGGGAGGAAACACCATATATTTT
V gene: TRBV28
J gene: TRBJ1-3
D gene: -
clone size: -

CDR3 protein: CASSGGLAGMETQYF
CDR3 DNA: TGTGCCAGCAGCGGGGGACTAGCGGGGATGGAGACCCAGTACTTC
V gene: TRBV5-4
J gene: TRBJ2-5
D gene: TRBD2
clone size: -

CDR3 protein: CASSFRAGSSYNEQFF
CDR3 DNA: TGTGCCAGCAGCTTTAGAGCGGGAAGCTCCTACAATGAGCAGTTCTTC
V gene: TRBV9
J gene: TRBJ2-1
D gene: TRBD2
clone size: -

CDR3 protein: CASSLYGTGDGELFF
CDR3 DNA: TGTGCCAGCAGCTTATATGGGACAGGGGACGGGGAGCTGTTTTTT
V gene: TRBV7-9
J gene: TRBJ2-2
D gene: TRBD1
clone size: -

CDR3 protein: CASSSPQGYEQYF
CDR3 DNA: TGTGCCAGCAGCTCGCCCCAGGGCTACGAGCAGTACTTC
V gene: TRBV6-5
J gene: TRBJ2-7
D gene: -
clone size: few

CDR3 protein: CASSPRSDSNTGELFF
CDR3 DNA: TGTGCCAGCTCACCGCGATCGGACTCGAACACCGGGGAGCTGTTTTTT
V gene: TRBV18
J gene: TRBJ2-2
D gene: -
clone size: -

CDR3 protein: CASSPGGASYEQYF
CDR3 DNA: TGTGCCAGCAGCCCCGGTGGGGCTAGCTACGAGCAGTACTTC
V gene: TRBV7-3
J gene: TRBJ2-7
D gene: -
clone size: -

CDR3 protein: CASIQGTATEAFF
CDR3 DNA: TGTGCCAGCATCCAAGGGACAGCCACTGAAGCTTTCTTT
V gene: TRBV28
J gene: TRBJ1-1
D gene: TRBD1
clone size: -